These T cell receptor beta chains were read from a single sample in a study of blood T cell repertoires in COVID-19. Using immunoSEQ multiplex PCR, the repertoire was profiled, and TCRdb retains in-frame clones only, with some absent. The sample has about 65,000 clones, 80% to 90% seen once; the top ten hold about 16%. Sequencing was done on a sample of peripheral blood. These receptors all come from a man aged 80 or over with acute or convalescent COVID-19. The CDR3 runs from the conserved cysteine through the conserved F or W. A D gene is named only where the DNA matches it firmly. The size field is filled for only some rows; it gives once, few, many or a size class.

D gene,clone size,V gene,J gene,CDR3 protein,CDR3 DNA
TRBD1,NA,TRBV5-4,TRBJ2-7,CASNTGVGGSEQYF,TGTGCCAGCAACACCGGGGTAGGGGGCAGCGAGCAGTACTTC
TRBD1,NA,TRBV3-1/TRBV3-2,TRBJ2-5,CASSAWDRQTQYF,TGTGCCAGCAGCGCATGGGACAGACAGACCCAGTACTTC
NA,once,TRBV29-1,TRBJ1-1,CSGRTGNTEAFF,TGCAGCGGAAGAACTGGTAACACTGAAGCTTTCTTT
TRBD1,once,TRBV24-1,TRBJ2-7,CATSAIRRDRALKDKHYEQYF,TGTGCCACCAGTGCGATCCGGAGGGACAGGGCCCTGAAAGACAAACACTACGAGCAGTACTTC
TRBD1,NA,TRBV12-3/TRBV12-4,TRBJ2-5,CASSRQGTETQYF,TGTGCCAGCAGTCGACAGGGTACGGAGACCCAGTACTTC
TRBD2,NA,TRBV7-2,TRBJ2-1,CASSSRTSGGRYEQFF,TGTGCCAGCAGCTCCCGGACTAGCGGGGGAAGGTATGAGCAGTTCTTC
TRBD1,NA,TRBV29-1,TRBJ2-3,CSVERTGPTDTQYF,TGCAGCGTTGAAAGGACAGGGCCCACAGATACGCAGTATTTT
NA,few,TRBV2,TRBJ1-6,CASSDDLVGVNSPLHF,TGTGCCAGCAGCGACGATCTGGTAGGGGTGAATTCACCCCTCCACTTT
NA,NA,TRBV11-1,TRBJ1-2,CASSLASGETYGYTF,TGTGCCAGCAGCTTAGCATCAGGGGAAACCTATGGCTACACCTTC
NA,NA,TRBV23-1,TRBJ2-3,CASSQSRTKLTDTQYF,TGCGCCAGCAGTCAATCCCGGACAAAACTCACAGATACGCAGTATTTT
NA,NA,TRBV7-9,TRBJ1-4,CASSLLGTANEKLFF,TGTGCCAGCAGCTTACTGGGGACTGCGAATGAAAAACTGTTTTTT
NA,NA,TRBV10-1,TRBJ2-3,CASSGDLSTDTQYF,TGCGCCAGCAGTGGGGACTTAAGCACAGATACGCAGTATTTT
NA,NA,TRBV20-1,TRBJ1-3,CSASRERTSGNTIYF,TGCAGTGCTAGTCGGGAGCGGACCTCTGGAAACACCATATATTTT
TRBD1,NA,TRBV28,TRBJ1-4,CASSSSGTGMELFF,TGTGCCAGCAGTTCATCCGGGACAGGGATGGAACTGTTTTTT
TRBD2,NA,TRBV6-5,TRBJ2-5,CASRKRGGGETQYF,TGTGCCAGCAGGAAGCGGGGGGGCGGTGAGACCCAGTACTTC
NA,NA,TRBV7-8,TRBJ1-1,CASSRDSMNTEAFF,TGTGCCAGCAGCCGCGACAGTATGAACACTGAAGCTTTCTTT
NA,NA,TRBV5-6,TRBJ1-1,CASSRTGDIEAFF,TGTGCCAGCAGCCGTACAGGCGACATTGAAGCTTTCTTT
NA,NA,TRBV11-3,TRBJ1-3,CASSFIPFQGYSGNTIYF,TGTGCCAGCAGCTTTATACCTTTCCAGGGTTACTCTGGAAACACCATATATTTT
NA,NA,TRBV5-1,TRBJ1-1,CASSSGQPNTEAFF,TGCGCCAGCAGCTCTGGACAGCCTAACACTGAAGCTTTCTTT
TRBD1,once,TRBV30,TRBJ1-1,CAWKEPGQRNTEAFF,TGTGCCTGGAAAGAACCGGGACAGAGGAACACTGAAGCTTTCTTT
NA,once,TRBV18,TRBJ2-4,CASSPVLKNIQYF,TGTGCCAGCTCACCTGTACTCAAAAACATTCAGTACTTC
NA,NA,TRBV13,TRBJ1-5,CASANGPGNQPQHF,TGTGCCAGCGCAAATGGGCCAGGGAATCAGCCCCAGCATTTT
TRBD1,NA,TRBV5-4,TRBJ2-6,CASSPGQGGSGANVLTF,TGTGCCAGCAGCCCGGGACAGGGGGGCTCTGGGGCCAACGTCCTGACTTTC
NA,NA,TRBV5-1,TRBJ1-2,CASSTLATGSGYTF,TGCGCCAGCAGCACCCTGGCGACAGGTAGTGGCTACACCTTC
NA,NA,TRBV13,TRBJ2-1,CASSQGSLEQFF,TGTGCCAGCAGCCAGGGATCCCTGGAGCAGTTCTTC
NA,once,TRBV18,TRBJ2-1,CASSPQGGLNEQFF,TGTGCCAGCTCACCGCAAGGGGGATTGAATGAGCAGTTCTTC
NA,NA,TRBV6-2/TRBV6-3,TRBJ1-5,CASSYRRRSGNQPQHF,TGTGCCAGCAGTTACAGAAGGAGGTCGGGCAATCAGCCCCAGCATTTT
NA,NA,TRBV5-4,TRBJ2-5,CASSLVRDSKTQYF,TGTGCCAGCAGCTTGGTGCGGGACAGCAAGACCCAGTACTTC
TRBD2,NA,TRBV7-7,TRBJ2-5,CASSSSGTSGTGTQYF,TGTGCTAGCAGCTCTTCAGGGACTAGTGGGACGGGGACCCAGTACTTC
NA,NA,TRBV5-1,TRBJ2-1,CASSLDPRSVEQFF,TGCGCCAGCAGCTTGGACCCCCGGTCGGTGGAGCAGTTCTTC
TRBD1,once,TRBV24-1,TRBJ2-2,CATSDSLGTVNTGELFF,TGTGCCACCAGTGATTCCCTTGGGACAGTGAACACCGGGGAGCTGTTTTTT
TRBD1,NA,TRBV5-1,TRBJ1-2,CASSKGTGGNGYTF,TGCGCCAGCAGCAAAGGGACAGGGGGGAATGGCTACACCTTC
NA,NA,TRBV11-3,TRBJ2-1,CASSLVGDNNEQFF,TGTGCCAGCAGCTTAGTCGGGGATAACAATGAGCAGTTCTTC